This T cell receptor (beta chain) emerged from a study of blood T cell repertoires in COVID-19. Whole-study context: PBMCs, B-cell-depleted T cells, or T cells provided the cDNA or gDNA that made up the material.

Sequencing was performed with immunoSEQ multiplex PCR; in TCRdb, only in-frame clones are kept and a portion is missing. Of approximately 250,000 clones in the sample, around 90% were seen once. Recruits, aged roughly 18 to 100 years, lived in approximately 26 US areas. Participants reported their clinical history, and cohort assignment relied on those reports. This CDR3 has 14 residues. Germline CDR1 SGHTA, CDR2 FQGNSA. J gave up 10 bases and V 5 bases, and 6 bases lay outside the gene matches. Sequenced: PBMCs or T cells enriched from blood (not recorded which). This receptor was identified in a woman aged 60 to 75 in a cohort exposed to, infected with or recovered from COVID-19 (not recorded which). V and J are TRBV7-2 and TRBJ2-3, with 13 bases lining up with TRBD2. The DNA for the CDR3 is TGTGCCAGCAGCCTACTAGCGGGAGGGCTGGCGCAGTATTTT. Protein product: CASSLLAGGLAQYF.